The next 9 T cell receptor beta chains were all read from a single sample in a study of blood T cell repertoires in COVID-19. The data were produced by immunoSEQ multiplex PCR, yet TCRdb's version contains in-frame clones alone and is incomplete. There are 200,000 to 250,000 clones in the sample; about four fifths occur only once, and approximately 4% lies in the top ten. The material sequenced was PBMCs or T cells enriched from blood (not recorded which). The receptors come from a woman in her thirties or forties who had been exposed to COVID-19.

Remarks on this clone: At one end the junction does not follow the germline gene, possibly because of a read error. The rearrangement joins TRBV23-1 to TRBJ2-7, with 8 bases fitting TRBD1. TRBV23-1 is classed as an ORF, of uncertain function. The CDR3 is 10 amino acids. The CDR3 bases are TGCGCCAGCAGCGGGGGACAGGACCTGTTC. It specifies CASSGGQDLF.

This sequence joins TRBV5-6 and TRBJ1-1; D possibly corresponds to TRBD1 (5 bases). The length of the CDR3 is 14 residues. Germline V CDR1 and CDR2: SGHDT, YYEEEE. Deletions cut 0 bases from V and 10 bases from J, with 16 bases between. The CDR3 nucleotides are TGTGCCAGCAGCTTGGGCGGGAATTCTAGGGGAGCTTTCTTT. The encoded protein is CASSLGGNSRGAFF.

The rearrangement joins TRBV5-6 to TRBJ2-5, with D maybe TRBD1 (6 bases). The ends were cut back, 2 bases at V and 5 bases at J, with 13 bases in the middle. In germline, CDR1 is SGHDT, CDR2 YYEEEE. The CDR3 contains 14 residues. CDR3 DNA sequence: TGTGCCAGCAGCTTTAAGGGGGTAGGGGAGACCCAGTACTTC. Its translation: CASSFKGVGETQYF.

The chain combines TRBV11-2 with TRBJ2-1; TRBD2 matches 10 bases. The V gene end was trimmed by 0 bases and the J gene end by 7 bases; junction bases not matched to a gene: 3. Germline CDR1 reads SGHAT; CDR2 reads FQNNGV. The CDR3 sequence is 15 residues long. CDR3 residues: CASSLELAGYNEQFF. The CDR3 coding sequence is TGTGCCAGCAGCTTAGAACTAGCGGGGTATAATGAGCAGTTCTTC.

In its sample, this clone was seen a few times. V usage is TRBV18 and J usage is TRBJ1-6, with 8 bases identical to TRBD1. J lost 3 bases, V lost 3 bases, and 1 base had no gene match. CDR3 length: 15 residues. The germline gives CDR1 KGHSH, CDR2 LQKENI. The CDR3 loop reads CASSPDRGYNSPLHF. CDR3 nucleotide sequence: TGTGCCAGCTCACCCGACAGGGGCTATAATTCACCCCTCCACTTT.

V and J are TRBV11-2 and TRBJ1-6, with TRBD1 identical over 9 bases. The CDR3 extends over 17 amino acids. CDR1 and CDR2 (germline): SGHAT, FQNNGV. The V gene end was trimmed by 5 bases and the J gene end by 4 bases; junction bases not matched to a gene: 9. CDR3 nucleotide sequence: TGTGCCAGCAGCCCAAGGACAGGGGATACTTATAATTCACCCCTCCACTTT. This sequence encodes CASSPRTGDTYNSPLHF.

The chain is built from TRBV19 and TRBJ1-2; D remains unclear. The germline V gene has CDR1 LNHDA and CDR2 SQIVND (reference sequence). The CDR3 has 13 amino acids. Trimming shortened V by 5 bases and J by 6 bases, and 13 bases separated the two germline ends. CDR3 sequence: CASSSRPPHGYTF. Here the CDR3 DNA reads TGTGCCAGTAGTTCGCGGCCTCCTCATGGCTACACCTTC.

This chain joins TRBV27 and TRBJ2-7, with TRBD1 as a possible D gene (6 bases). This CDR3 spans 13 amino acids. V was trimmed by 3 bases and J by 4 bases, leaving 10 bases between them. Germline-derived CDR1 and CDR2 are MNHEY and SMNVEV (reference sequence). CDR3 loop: CASSFEGGYEQYF. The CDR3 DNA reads TGTGCCAGCAGTTTTGAAGGGGGTTACGAGCAGTACTTC.

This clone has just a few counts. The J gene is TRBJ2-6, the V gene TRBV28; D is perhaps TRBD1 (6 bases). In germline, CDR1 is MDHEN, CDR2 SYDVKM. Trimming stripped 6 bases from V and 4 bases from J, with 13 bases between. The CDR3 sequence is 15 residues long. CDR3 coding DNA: TGTGCCAGCAGCAAATCAGGGGCAGGGGCCAACGTCCTGACTTTC. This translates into CASSKSGAGANVLTF.